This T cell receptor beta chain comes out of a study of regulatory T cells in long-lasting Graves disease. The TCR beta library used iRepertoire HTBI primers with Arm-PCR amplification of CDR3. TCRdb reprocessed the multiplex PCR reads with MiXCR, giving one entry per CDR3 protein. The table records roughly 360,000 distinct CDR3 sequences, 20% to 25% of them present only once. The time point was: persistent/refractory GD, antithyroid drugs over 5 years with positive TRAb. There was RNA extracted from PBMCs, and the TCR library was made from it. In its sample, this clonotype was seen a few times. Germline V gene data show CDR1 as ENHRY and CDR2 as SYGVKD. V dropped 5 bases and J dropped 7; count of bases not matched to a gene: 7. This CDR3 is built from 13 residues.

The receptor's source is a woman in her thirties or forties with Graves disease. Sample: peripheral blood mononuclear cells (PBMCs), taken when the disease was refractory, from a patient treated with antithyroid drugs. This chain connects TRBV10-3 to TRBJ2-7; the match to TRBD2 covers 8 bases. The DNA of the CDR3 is TGTGCCATCAGTATAGCGGGATTGAGGGAGCAGTACTTC. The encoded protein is CAISIAGLREQYF.